The text below deals with one TCR beta chain. Antigen specificity is unknown. This CDR3 is 18 amino acids long. Only in-frame clones appear in the TCRdb table, and some are missing; sequencing was by immunoSEQ multiplex PCR. Found here are fewer than 7,000 clones, 60% to 85% of them singletons; the top ten hold roughly 29%. This sample stems from a study of T cells after posttransplantation cyclophosphamide. Overall study findings and caveats: Donor CD8+ memory clones often dominated recipient blood repertoires at later times. Skin or GI-infiltrating T cells shared few TRB sequences with blood. Recipient CMV seropositivity and CMV reactivation strongly tracked TRB clonality.

This chain uses TRBV21-1 with TRBJ1-1; the table gives TRBD1 as D, unverified against the DNA. TRBV21-1 is deemed a pseudogene. This TCR was sampled from a woman between 50 and 59 years old in good health and a related stem cell transplant donor. Sequenced input: memory CD4+ T cells sorted from blood. The DNA for the CDR3 is TGTGCCAGCAGCAACGGTGTCAGGGGAACCATAAAGAACACTGAAGCTTTCTTT. It specifies CASSNGVRGTIKNTEAFF.